These 22 T cell receptor beta chains were all obtained from the same sample, sequenced in a study of shared clonotypes between healthy human individuals. The table came from immunoSEQ multiplex PCR; TCRdb's copy has only in-frame clones and leaves some out. The sample consists of roughly 2.4 million clones, under 97% of them appearing once. The sequencing input was naive CD4+ T cells sorted from blood. Subset of the sample: CD45RA+ positively selected. The receptors here all came from a man between 18 and 29 years old in good health.

Points on this clone: Other DNA sequences in this sample translate to the same CDR3. This chain joins TRBV11-2 and TRBJ2-7; either TRBD1 or TRBD2 may fit D (5 bases each). This CDR3 is 13 amino acids long. Germline CDR1 and CDR2: SGHAT and FQNNGV. V was trimmed by 1 base and J by 2 bases, leaving 6 bases between them. The DNA of the CDR3 is TGTGCCAGCAGCTTAGGGGGGACCTACGAGCAGTACTTC. Its translation is CASSLGGTYEQYF.

The rearrangement uses TRBV7-2 and TRBJ2-7; perhaps D is TRBD1 or TRBD2 (5 bases each). Germline V lookup: CDR1 SGHTA, CDR2 FQGNSA. The length of the CDR3 is 16 residues. Trimming took 4 bases from V and 4 from J, leaving 20 bases between them. CDR3 sequence: CASSSAFRDHKYEQYF. In DNA, the CDR3 is TGTGCCAGCAGCTCAGCCTTCCGGGACCACAAGTACGAGCAGTACTTC.

This chain joins TRBV7-3 and TRBJ2-3; 8 bases map to TRBD1. Germline V gene lookup returns CDR1 SGHTA and CDR2 FQGTGA. J lost 3 bases, V lost 5 bases, and 4 bases had no gene match. The CDR3 is made up of 14 amino acids. The CDR3 protein is CASSPTGVTDTQYF. CDR3 bases: TGTGCCAGCAGCCCGACAGGGGTGACAGATACGCAGTATTTT.

This rearrangement joins TRBV29-1 to TRBJ1-1; 7 bases fit TRBD1. The V gene's germline CDR1 is SQVTM and CDR2 ANQGSEA. Trimming removed 6 bases from V and 4 bases from J; junction bases left unmatched: 8. This CDR3 has 13 residues. CDR3 DNA: TGCAGCGTCCTAGGGGGCAGGGCCACTGAAGCTTTCTTT. This translates into CSVLGGRATEAFF.

The chain links TRBV28 to TRBJ1-2; the match to TRBD1 covers 8 bases. V shed 2 bases, J shed 4 bases, and the junction held 6 bases outside the gene matches. This CDR3 has 15 amino acids. Per the germline V gene, CDR1 is MDHEN and CDR2 is SYDVKM. The chain's CDR3 is CASSLGDRTFYGYTF. CDR3 DNA sequence: TGTGCCAGCAGTTTAGGGGACAGGACGTTCTATGGCTACACCTTC.

The chain is built from TRBV7-2 and TRBJ1-5; a possible D gene is TRBD1 (6 bases). V gave up 5 bases and J gave up 3 bases, with 14 bases separating them. The CDR3 has 15 amino acids. The germline gives CDR1 SGHTA, CDR2 FQGNSA. This CDR3 is CASSNYRDSNQPQHF. For the CDR3, the DNA is TGTGCCAGCAGCAACTACAGGGATTCCAATCAGCCCCAGCATTTT.

The V and J genes are TRBV19 and TRBJ2-7, with D tentatively TRBD1 (5 bases). The CDR3 runs to 17 residues. The germline V gene has CDR1 LNHDA and CDR2 SQIVND (reference sequence). V was pared by 4 bases and J by 0 bases, with 19 bases between. CDR3 DNA sequence: TGTGCCAGTAGTAGGCTACTTCGGCAGGGCAGCTCCTACGAGCAGTACTTC. It yields the protein CASSRLLRQGSSYEQYF.

The chain joins TRBV6-5 to TRBJ2-3, with 11 positions matching TRBD1. The CDR3 sequence is 16 residues long. The V and J ends lost 4 bases and 2 bases, in that order; junction bases with no gene match: 5. Germline CDR1 is MNHEY and CDR2 is SVGAGI. The CDR3 DNA is TGTGCCAGCAGTTCGGGACAGGGGGTCTACACAGATACGCAGTATTTT. Translating gives CASSSGQGVYTDTQYF.

V usage is TRBV5-1 and J usage is TRBJ2-3; D is unclear. Per germline, CDR1 SGHRS and CDR2 YFSETQ. Trimming removed 0 bases from V and 6 bases from J, with 11 bases in between. This CDR3 is built from 14 residues. The CDR3 is CASSLAGLSDTQYF. CDR3 DNA sequence: TGCGCCAGCAGCTTGGCTGGGTTATCTGATACGCAGTATTTT.

This clone is a singleton in its sample. The same CDR3 can be traced to other DNA sequences in this sample. V and J are TRBV2 and TRBJ2-7; 8 nucleotides match TRBD1. Germline V gene sequence: CDR1 SNHLY, CDR2 FYNNEI. The CDR3 has 14 amino acids. The ends lost 4 bases at V and 3 bases at J; junction bases unmatched: 5. CDR3 in amino acids: CASSVEQGDYEQYF. The CDR3 DNA is TGTGCCAGCAGTGTTGAACAGGGGGACTACGAGCAGTACTTC.

The chain carries TRBV19 and TRBJ1-5, with 7 bases lining up with TRBD1. The CDR3 contains 16 residues. Germline V gene sequence: CDR1 LNHDA, CDR2 SQIVND (reference sequence). V gave up 5 bases and J gave up 7 bases; unmatched junction bases: 14. The CDR3 loop reads CASSPQPGTGDQPQHF. The CDR3 nucleotides are TGTGCCAGTAGTCCCCAGCCGGGAACAGGGGACCAGCCCCAGCATTTT.

The chain carries TRBV10-2 and TRBJ1-1; D may be TRBD1 (5 bases). This CDR3 is 14 amino acids long. Germline values: CDR1 WSHSY, CDR2 SAAADI. V was trimmed by 3 bases and J by 1 base, leaving 9 bases between them. The DNA for the CDR3 is TGCGCCAGCAGTGAACGGGGGGAGAACACTGAAGCTTTCTTT. As protein: CASSERGENTEAFF.

The chain links TRBV28 to TRBJ2-3, with TRBD1 identical over 7 bases. Trimming removed 7 bases from V and 0 bases from J; junction bases left unmatched: 7. Germline V gene lookup returns CDR1 MDHEN and CDR2 SYDVKM. CDR3 length: 15 residues. In DNA form, the CDR3 reads TGTGCCAGCAAGACAGGGACGACTAGCACAGATACGCAGTATTTT. Translation: CASKTGTTSTDTQYF.

The chain employs TRBV29-1 and TRBJ2-7; D gene ambiguous. Trimming took 3 bases from V and 0 from J, leaving 6 bases between them. Germline-derived CDR1 and CDR2 are SQVTM and ANQGSEA. This CDR3 comprises 12 residues. Written as DNA, the CDR3 is TGCAGCGTTGACGGCGACTCCTACGAGCAGTACTTC. This sequence encodes CSVDGDSYEQYF.

The V gene is TRBV19, the J gene TRBJ1-2; TRBD1 might be the D (6 bases). Germline CDR1 reads LNHDA; CDR2 reads SQIVND (reference sequence). V lost 5 bases and J lost 4, with 17 bases in between. The length of the CDR3 is 15 residues. DNA of the CDR3: TGTGCCAGTAGTGCAACAGGGTCCGGGAGCTATGGCTACACCTTC. It codes for CASSATGSGSYGYTF.

The chain uses TRBV2 and TRBJ1-5; 8 bases are shared with TRBD1. V gave up 7 bases and J gave up 2 bases; unmatched junction bases: 4. The CDR3 loop spans 14 amino acids. From germline, CDR1 is SNHLY and CDR2 FYNNEI. The DNA for the CDR3 is TGTGCCAGCAAGGACAGGGATGGCAATCAGCCCCAGCATTTT. Its protein product is CASKDRDGNQPQHF.

This chain links TRBV4-3 with TRBJ2-7; TRBD1 might be the D (5 bases). The CDR3 has 14 residues. CDR1 is LGHNA and CDR2 is YSLEER in the germline V gene. Between the trimmed V and J ends, which lost 0 bases and 5 bases, there was a span of 11 bases. The CDR3: CASSQEPGFHEQYF. As DNA, the CDR3 is TGCGCCAGCAGCCAAGAGCCAGGGTTTCACGAGCAGTACTTC.

Points on this clone: Other nucleotide sequences in the sample specify the same CDR3. This rearrangement joins TRBV7-2 to TRBJ2-5, with 15 bases matching TRBD2. Germline V gene data show CDR1 as SGHTA and CDR2 as FQGNSA. CDR3 length equals 16 residues. J gave up 5 bases and V 2 bases, and 3 bases lay outside the gene matches. CDR3 residues: CASSLRTSGRGETQYF. CDR3 DNA sequence: TGTGCCAGCAGCTTAAGGACTAGCGGGAGGGGGGAGACCCAGTACTTC.

The rearrangement links TRBV19 to TRBJ1-5, with D perhaps TRBD1 (6 bases). Germline-derived CDR1 and CDR2 are LNHDA and SQIVND (reference sequence). CDR3 length equals 16 residues. V dropped 3 bases and J dropped 9 bases, with 21 bases sitting between them. CDR3 residues: CASSIGGYGGLRPQHF. The CDR3 DNA follows: TGTGCCAGTAGTATCGGTGGATACGGGGGGCTAAGGCCCCAGCATTTT.

The chain is built from TRBV28 and TRBJ2-7, with TRBD1 matching over 9 bases. CDR3 length: 14 residues. CDR1 MDHEN and CDR2 SYDVKM come from the germline V gene. V lost 5 bases, J lost 5 bases, and 7 bases stayed unmatched. The CDR3, as DNA: TGTGCCAGCAGTGCAGGACAGGGGAGGAACGAGCAGTACTTC. Its translation is CASSAGQGRNEQYF.

The gene calls are TRBV6-6 and TRBJ2-5; 7 bases line up with TRBD2. V was pared by 5 bases and J by 0 bases, with 6 bases of the junction left unmatched. Germline CDR1 and CDR2: MNHNY and SVGAGI (reference sequence). The CDR3 extends over 15 amino acids. CDR3 sequence: CASSPGTTDQETQYF. The CDR3 DNA follows: TGTGCCAGCAGTCCCGGGACTACCGACCAAGAGACCCAGTACTTC.

The gene calls are TRBV29-1 and TRBJ2-2; no firm D call. This CDR3 spans 12 amino acids. Germline CDR1 and CDR2: SQVTM and ANQGSEA. V dropped 4 bases and J dropped 5 bases, with 8 bases sitting between them. Here the CDR3 reads CSVVWVTGELFF. DNA of the CDR3: TGCAGCGTTGTTTGGGTAACCGGGGAGCTGTTTTTT.